Listed below are T cell receptor beta chains from one sample, sequenced in a study of CD8+ T cells in alopecia areata. Measured with immunoSEQ multiplex PCR; TCRdb has only the in-frame clones, and not every one. The table shows 150,000 to 200,000 clones, with about half occurring only once. Sequences were derived from CD8+ T cells sorted from blood, sampled around week 53, from a patient treated with tofacitinib. The receptors stem from a human donor with alopecia areata. CDR3s include the opening cysteine and the closing phenylalanine or tryptophan. The D gene is left open where the match is weak. The size of a clone is reported for some rows only, either as once, few or many, or as a class for expanded clones.

clone_size | d_call | j_call | v_call | cdr3_aa | cdr3_nt
- | TRBD1 | TRBJ1-1 | TRBV5-1 | CASSLRAGTGGTEAFF | TGCGCCAGCAGCTTGCGCGCCGGGACAGGGGGCACTGAAGCTTTCTTT
- | TRBD1 | TRBJ1-1 | TRBV5-1 | CASSLVGQGVVNTEAFF | TGCGCCAGCAGCTTGGTAGGACAGGGGGTCGTGAACACTGAAGCTTTCTTT
- | - | TRBJ2-5 | TRBV7-9 | CASSFAPEWQETQYF | TGTGCCAGCAGCTTTGCGCCCGAGTGGCAAGAGACCCAGTACTTC
- | TRBD1 | TRBJ2-3 | TRBV5-4 | CASSLDRGTDTQYF | TGTGCCAGCAGCTTGGACAGGGGGACAGATACGCAGTATTTT
- | - | TRBJ2-5 | TRBV27 | CASSRGETQYF | TGTGCCAGCAGTCGAGGGGAGACCCAGTACTTC
- | - | TRBJ1-5 | TRBV30 | CAWSPTVIHQPQHF | TGTGCCTGGAGTCCCACAGTGATCCATCAGCCCCAGCATTTT
few | - | TRBJ1-1 | TRBV29-1 | CSGLNTEAFF | TGCAGCGGCTTGAACACTGAAGCTTTCTTT
- | - | TRBJ2-7 | TRBV4-2 | CASSQGDSESYEQYF | TGTGCCAGCAGCCAAGGGGATAGCGAGTCCTACGAGCAGTACTTC
- | - | TRBJ2-7 | TRBV4-1 | CASSQVHSYEQYF | TGCGCCAGCAGCCAGGTCCACTCCTACGAGCAGTACTTC
- | - | TRBJ1-2 | TRBV29-1 | CSVEENSQPYGYTF | TGCAGCGTTGAAGAAAATTCCCAACCCTATGGCTACACCTTC
- | - | TRBJ1-2 | TRBV6-6 | CASTFRELGYGYTF | TGTGCCAGCACCTTTAGGGAGCTGGGCTATGGCTACACCTTC
- | - | TRBJ2-7 | TRBV30 | CAWSVAYEQYF | TGTGCCTGGAGTGTTGCCTACGAGCAGTACTTC
- | TRBD1 | TRBJ2-2 | TRBV30 | CASDRVVAGELFF | TGTGCCTCGGACAGGGTGGTGGCCGGGGAGCTGTTTTTT
- | - | TRBJ1-5 | TRBV19 | CASSSGEGNQPQHF | TGTGCCAGTAGCTCCGGCGAGGGCAATCAGCCCCAGCATTTT
few | - | TRBJ1-1 | TRBV6-5 | CASSYWGGTEAFF | TGTGCCAGCAGTTATTGGGGGGGGACTGAAGCTTTCTTT
- | - | TRBJ1-5 | TRBV27 | CASSLTTEGNQPQHF | TGTGCCAGCAGTTTAACGACAGAAGGTAATCAGCCCCAGCATTTT
- | - | TRBJ1-4 | TRBV2 | CASSEPQGETNEKLFF | TGTGCCAGCAGTGAACCCCAGGGCGAAACTAATGAAAAACTGTTTTTT
- | - | TRBJ2-5 | TRBV18 | CASSPPRVGSYQETQYF | TGTGCCAGCTCACCACCGAGGGTAGGGAGTTACCAAGAGACCCAGTACTTC
- | - | TRBJ2-3 | TRBV9 | CASSVGVSTDTQYF | TGTGCCAGCAGCGTAGGGGTCTCCACAGATACGCAGTATTTT
once | - | TRBJ1-2 | TRBV30 | CAWSVVSDNYGYTF | TGTGCCTGGAGTGTTGTTTCTGATAACTATGGCTACACCTTC
few | - | TRBJ2-7 | TRBV7-9 | CASSQSGFQAYEQYF | TGTGCCAGCAGCCAAAGTGGATTTCAAGCCTACGAGCAGTACTTC
- | - | TRBJ2-5 | TRBV30 | CAWSVRAEETQYF | TGTGCCTGGAGTGTAAGGGCGGAAGAGACCCAGTACTTC
few | - | TRBJ1-2 | TRBV10-3 | CAISESTKPQGENYGYTF | TGTGCCATCAGTGAGTCCACGAAGCCTCAGGGAGAGAACTATGGCTACACCTTC
- | - | TRBJ2-3 | TRBV2 | CASSGTASTDTQYF | TGTGCCAGCAGTGGGACAGCTAGCACAGATACGCAGTATTTT
- | - | TRBJ1-5 | TRBV7-9 | CASSEGTDSNQPQHF | TGTGCCAGCAGCGAAGGGACCGATAGCAATCAGCCCCAGCATTTT
few | - | TRBJ2-3 | TRBV7-2 | CASSKTGHRDTQYF | TGTGCCAGCAGCAAAACGGGACATCGAGATACGCAGTATTTT
few | - | TRBJ1-6 | TRBV5-1 | CASSLDLDLQVLHF | TGCGCCAGCAGCCTCGACCTTGACCTCCAAGTCCTCCACTTT
- | - | TRBJ2-5 | TRBV29-1 | CSVSGRGVAETQYF | TGCAGCGTCAGCGGGCGCGGGGTGGCAGAGACCCAGTACTTC
- | - | TRBJ2-1 | TRBV19 | CASSRVSLTNEQFF | TGTGCCAGTAGTAGAGTAAGCCTTACCAATGAGCAGTTCTTC
- | - | TRBJ2-5 | TRBV5-1 | CASSLGAGETQYF | TGCGCCAGCAGCTTGGGGGCGGGAGAGACCCAGTACTTC
- | TRBD2 | TRBJ2-7 | TRBV7-9 | CATGGGSYEQYF | TGTGCCACCGGCGGGGGCTCCTACGAGCAGTACTTC
few | - | TRBJ1-5 | TRBV5-5 | CASSHTPLDNQPQHF | TGTGCCAGCAGCCACACTCCCCTAGACAATCAGCCCCAGCATTTT
- | - | TRBJ2-7 | TRBV27 | CASSLPGYEQYF | TGTGCCAGCAGTCTTCCAGGCTACGAGCAGTACTTC
few | TRBD1 | TRBJ1-1 | TRBV7-2 | CASSFQGGSEAFF | TGTGCCAGCAGCTTCCAGGGGGGTTCTGAAGCTTTCTTT
- | - | TRBJ1-1 | TRBV30 | CAWSPTEAFF | TGTGCCTGGAGTCCCACTGAAGCTTTCTTT
- | - | TRBJ1-6 | TRBV13 | CASSPQSSYNSPLHF | TGTGCCAGCAGCCCCCAGAGCTCCTATAATTCACCCCTCCACTTT
many | - | TRBJ2-1 | TRBV7-6 | CASSLEGGTDEQFF | TGTGCCAGCAGCTTAGAAGGGGGAACGGATGAGCAGTTCTTC
- | TRBD1 | TRBJ1-5 | TRBV30 | CAWSGNHRGSNQPQHF | TGTGCCTGGAGTGGAAATCACAGGGGGAGCAATCAGCCCCAGCATTTT
- | - | TRBJ2-7 | TRBV30 | CAWSVLEEQYF | TGTGCCTGGAGTGTACTGGAAGAGCAGTACTTC
few | TRBD1 | TRBJ1-1 | TRBV2 | CASSSLVPGQVNTEAFF | TGTGCCAGCAGCTCCTTGGTCCCGGGACAGGTGAACACTGAAGCTTTCTTT
- | TRBD1 | TRBJ2-1 | TRBV5-1 | CASRPRGGAYNEQFF | TGCGCCAGCAGACCCCGAGGGGGCGCCTACAATGAGCAGTTCTTC
- | TRBD2 | TRBJ2-3 | TRBV6-5 | CASRPGLASTDTQYF | TGTGCCAGCAGGCCGGGACTAGCAAGCACAGATACGCAGTATTTT
- | - | TRBJ2-6 | TRBV29-1 | CSVEPSGANVLTF | TGCAGCGTTGAACCCTCTGGGGCCAACGTCCTGACTTTC